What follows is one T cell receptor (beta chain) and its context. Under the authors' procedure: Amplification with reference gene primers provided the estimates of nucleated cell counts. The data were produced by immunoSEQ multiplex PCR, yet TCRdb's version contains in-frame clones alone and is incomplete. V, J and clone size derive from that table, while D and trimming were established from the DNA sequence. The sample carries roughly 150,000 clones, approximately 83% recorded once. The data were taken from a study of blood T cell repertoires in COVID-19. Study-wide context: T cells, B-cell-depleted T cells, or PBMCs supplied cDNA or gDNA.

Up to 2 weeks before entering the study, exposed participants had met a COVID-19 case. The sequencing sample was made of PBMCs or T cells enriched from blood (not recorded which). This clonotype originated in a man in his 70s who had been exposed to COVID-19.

The CDR3 bases are TGTGCCAGCAGTTCTTCTCTCCGCAATCAGCCCCAGCATTTT. Translated, it gives CASSSSLRNQPQHF. The chain joins TRBV28 to TRBJ1-5; no reliable D call. Looked up from germline, CDR1 is MDHEN and CDR2 is SYDVKM. The CDR3 sequence is 14 residues long. V lost 4 bases and J lost 2, with 9 bases in between.